Listed below are T cell receptor beta chains from one sample, sequenced in a study of cytomegalovirus exposure and HLA in healthy donors. Assay: immunoSEQ multiplex PCR; the TCRdb copy retains only in-frame clones and omits some. The sample consists of tens of thousands of clones, roughly 69% of them appearing once. Source material: PBMCs. The receptors here all came from a woman younger than 45 in good health and CMV-seronegative. CDR3s leave out the opening cysteine and the closing phenylalanine or tryptophan. The D gene is left open where the match is weak.

CDR3,J,V,D
ASNTDRPGGTQY,TRBJ2-5,TRBV5-1,.
ASVLQPNMNTEAF,TRBJ1-1,TRBV2,.
SVETGRKYGYT,TRBJ1-2,TRBV29-1,.
ASSLTELNYGYT,TRBJ1-2,TRBV7-8,.
ASSLSGGSYNEQF,TRBJ2-1,TRBV19,.
ASSVAGGRTGELF,TRBJ2-2,TRBV6-4,.
SAESGETQY,TRBJ2-5,TRBV20-1,.
ASSPIGSNPYGYT,TRBJ1-2,TRBV28,.
ASSPSGSSTDTQY,TRBJ2-3,TRBV7-9,TRBD2
ASSPGTDNQPQH,TRBJ1-5,TRBV18,TRBD1
ASSFDRGYNGQF,TRBJ2-1,TRBV27,TRBD1
ASSLSSGGYTDTQY,TRBJ2-3,TRBV5-4,TRBD2
ASSFRGSNQPQH,TRBJ1-5,TRBV28,.
ASSSSALWASYEQY,TRBJ2-7,TRBV28,.
ASNSLGGSSYEQY,TRBJ2-7,TRBV7-8,TRBD2
ASQAGADTQY,TRBJ2-3,TRBV2,TRBD2
ASSPYLAANEQF,TRBJ2-1,TRBV9,TRBD2
ASSLFAGGQGKGQPQH,TRBJ1-5,TRBV5-6,TRBD1